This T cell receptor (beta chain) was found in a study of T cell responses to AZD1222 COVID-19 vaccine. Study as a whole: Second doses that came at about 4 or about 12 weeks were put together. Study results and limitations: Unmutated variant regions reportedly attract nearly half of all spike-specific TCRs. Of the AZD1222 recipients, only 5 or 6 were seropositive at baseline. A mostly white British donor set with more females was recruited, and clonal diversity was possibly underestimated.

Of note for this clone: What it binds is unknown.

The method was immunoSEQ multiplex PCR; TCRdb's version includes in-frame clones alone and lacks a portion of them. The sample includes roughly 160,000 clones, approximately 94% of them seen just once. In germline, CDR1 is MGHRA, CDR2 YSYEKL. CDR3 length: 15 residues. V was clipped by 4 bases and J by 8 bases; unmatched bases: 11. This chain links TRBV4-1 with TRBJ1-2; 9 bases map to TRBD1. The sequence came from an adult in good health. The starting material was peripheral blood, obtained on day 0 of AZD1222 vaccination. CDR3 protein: CASSRGRGDREGYTF. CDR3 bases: TGCGCCAGCAGCCGGGGTCGTGGGGACAGGGAAGGCTACACCTTC.